Shown below are 26 T cell receptor beta chains from a single sample sequenced in a study of T cell responses to AZD1222 COVID-19 vaccine (dated by TCRdb to about 2021). What this sample's time point label stands for: about 28 days (+/-7) after the second vaccine dose. Libraries were constructed by the immunoSEQ multiplex PCR assay. In its TCRdb copy, this immuneACCESS table keeps in-frame sequences only and misses some clones. Where compared with another copy, unresolved V genes explain less than half of these, and the others have no known cause. This sample is represented by about 140,000 clones; 92% of them were singletons. Clones ranked in the top ten supply 3% to 4% of the sample. Sequences were derived from peripheral blood, sampled 28 days after the second AZD1222 dose. The source of these receptors is an adult who received the AZD1222 COVID-19 vaccine.

CDR3 sequence: CASSQGQGSEQYF. CDR3 sequence (DNA): TGTGCCAGCAGCCAAGGACAGGGGTCAGAGCAGTACTTC. The V and J genes are TRBV27 and TRBJ2-7; 9 bases line up with TRBD1. Germline assignment: CDR1 MNHEY and CDR2 SMNVEV (reference sequence). The CDR3 is 13 amino acids. Trimming removed 6 bases from V and 7 bases from J; junction bases left unmatched: 7.

The rearrangement uses TRBV5-1 and TRBJ1-2, with 9 bases that match TRBD1. The CDR3 runs to 16 residues. The J segment lost 6 bases and the V segment lost 0 bases, leaving 9 bases of the junction unmatched. CDR1 and CDR2 from the germline V gene are SGHRS and YFSETQ. The DNA of the CDR3 is TGCGCCAGCAGCTTGGGACTTCTCCGGACAGGGGATGGCTACACCTTC. It translates to CASSLGLLRTGDGYTF.

V gene TRBV7-9 combines with J gene TRBJ1-1, with D unclear. V lost 4 bases and J lost 2, with 5 bases in between. The CDR3 totals 12 residues. CDR1 is SEHNR, CDR2 FQNEAQ, per germline (reference sequence). CDR3 in DNA: TGTGCCAGCAGCTCAATAAACACTGAAGCTTTCTTT. It is translated as CASSSINTEAFF.

The chain has TRBV18 and TRBJ2-3, with D perhaps TRBD2 (6 bases). Trimming cost V 3 bases and J 2 bases, with 9 bases left between them. The germline V gene has CDR1 KGHSH and CDR2 LQKENI. The CDR3 is made up of 14 amino acids. The CDR3 nucleotides are TGTGCCAGCTCACCGGGACTCGTCACAGATACGCAGTATTTT. It specifies CASSPGLVTDTQYF.

V usage is TRBV6-5 and J usage is TRBJ1-6; TRBD1 aligns across 7 bases. The CDR3 extends over 14 amino acids. The V and J ends lost 7 bases and 4 bases, in that order; junction bases with no gene match: 4. Germline V gene sequence: CDR1 MNHEY, CDR2 SVGAGI. The CDR3 protein is CASNPRGYNSPLHF. In DNA, the CDR3 is TGTGCCAGCAACCCCAGGGGGTATAATTCACCCCTCCACTTT.

The chain has TRBV25-1 and TRBJ1-1; a possible D gene is TRBD1 (5 bases). The V end was cut by 2 bases, the J end by 4 bases, with 14 bases between. CDR3 length: 15 amino acids. Germline lookup yields CDR1 MGHDK and CDR2 SYGVNS. CDR3: CASSEVGQGSTEAFF. The CDR3, as DNA: TGTGCCAGCAGTGAAGTAGGCCAGGGAAGCACTGAAGCTTTCTTT. The full variable domain, with the rest looked up from reference TRBV25-1 and TRBJ1-1, is EADIYQTPRYLVIGTGKKITLECSQTMGHDKMYWYQQDPGMELHLIHYSYGVNSTEKGDLSSESTVSRIRTEHFPLTLESARPSHTSQYLCASSEVGQGSTEAFFGQGTRLTVV.

J is TRBJ2-3 and V is TRBV24-1; D is unclear. This CDR3 region has 15 residues. CDR1 and CDR2 from the germline V gene are KGHDR and SFDVKD. The germline V and J ends were trimmed by 4 bases and 3 bases, with 13 bases remaining between them. CDR3 loop: CATSDTSDGTDTQYF. CDR3 DNA sequence: TGTGCCACCAGTGACACCTCCGACGGTACAGATACGCAGTATTTT.

This clone was recorded once. The CDR3 DNA is TGTGCCAGCAGTGATACTGGCGGGGCCTACAATGAGCAGTTCTTC. Encoded protein: CASSDTGGAYNEQFF. The genes are TRBV25-1 and TRBJ2-1; D is perhaps TRBD2 (6 bases). The CDR3 is 15 amino acids. Trimming left V 3 bases short and J 2 bases short, with 11 bases between. Per the germline V gene, CDR1 is MGHDK and CDR2 is SYGVNS.

The chain employs TRBV11-2 and TRBJ2-5; no reliable D call. The V and J ends lost 0 bases and 1 base respectively, with 9 bases between them. CDR3 size: 15 residues. Germline V CDR1 and CDR2: SGHAT, FQNNGV. This chain's CDR3 is CASSLDFQVQETQYF. CDR3 in DNA: TGTGCCAGCAGCTTAGATTTTCAAGTCCAAGAGACCCAGTACTTC.

The chain is built from TRBV6-2 or TRBV6-3 and TRBJ1-6; TRBD1 agrees at 7 bases. Trimming at V came to 0 bases and at J to 7 bases, leaving 3 bases not matched to a gene. The CDR3 has 15 amino acids. Germline V gene data show CDR1 as MNHEY and CDR2 as SVGEGT. The CDR3 nucleotides are TGTGCCAGCAGTTACTCAGACAGGGACAATTCACCCCTCCACTTT. The encoded protein is CASSYSDRDNSPLHF.

The chain joins TRBV10-3 to TRBJ2-2; D remains ambiguous. Germline CDR1 reads ENHRY; CDR2 reads SYGVKD. V was clipped by 4 bases and J by 7 bases, with 13 bases between them. The CDR3 has 14 amino acids. CDR3: CAISGTTLSGELFF. In DNA, the CDR3 is TGTGCCATCAGTGGTACGACCCTAAGCGGGGAGCTGTTTTTT.

V and J are TRBV9 and TRBJ2-2, with 9 nucleotides matching TRBD2. The CDR3 is 17 amino acids. After removal of 0 bases from V and 7 bases from J, the junction contained 10 bases not matched to a gene. Looked up from germline, CDR1 is SGDLS and CDR2 is YYNGEE. The CDR3 loop is CASSVDQIAGVSGELFF. The DNA for the CDR3 is TGTGCCAGCAGCGTAGATCAGATAGCGGGAGTGAGCGGGGAGCTGTTTTTT.

J is TRBJ1-2 and V is TRBV7-9, with D unresolved. There are 12 residues in the CDR3. Between the trimmed V and J ends, which lost 2 bases and 3 bases, there was a span of 4 bases. The germline CDR1 and CDR2 sequences are SEHNR and FQNEAQ (reference sequence). CDR3 protein: CASSLRDYGYTF. CDR3 DNA: TGTGCCAGCAGCTTACGGGACTATGGCTACACCTTC.

The count of this clone is one. V usage is TRBV19 and J usage is TRBJ1-5; 7 positions agree with TRBD1. Germline CDR1 and CDR2: LNHDA and SQIVND (reference sequence). This CDR3 is built from 13 residues. With V trimmed by 6 bases and J by 4 bases, 3 bases remained unmatched. The CDR3 coding sequence is TGTGCCAGTAGCTGGGACAGAAATCAGCCCCAGCATTTT. It is translated as CASSWDRNQPQHF.

CDR3 DNA: TGTGCCAGCAGCTCTCTGGGGGGTGGCTACACCTTC. Protein: CASSSLGGGYTF. The chain employs TRBV21-1 and TRBJ1-2. TRBV21-1 is a known pseudogene. The CDR3 is made up of 12 amino acids.

This chain joins TRBV18 and TRBJ2-4; 8 nucleotides agree with TRBD2. Germline V gene sequence: CDR1 KGHSH, CDR2 LQKENI. This CDR3 is built from 17 residues. V shed 3 bases and J 0 bases; nucleotides not matched to a gene: 7. CDR3 in amino acids: CASSPRTSTLAKNIQYF. As DNA, the CDR3 is TGTGCCAGCTCACCTAGGACTAGCACTTTAGCCAAAAACATTCAGTACTTC. Using reference TRBV18 and TRBJ2-4 for the parts outside the CDR3, the full variable domain is NAGVMQNPRHLVRRRGQEARLRCSPMKGHSHVYWYRQLPEEGLKFMVYLQKENIIDESGMPKERFSAEFPKEGPSILRIQQVVRGDSAAYFCASSPRTSTLAKNIQYFGAGTRLSVL.

The V and J genes are TRBV7-8 and TRBJ1-4; no clear D gene. V was shortened by 5 bases and J by 0 bases, with 10 bases between the two germline ends. Looked up from germline, CDR1 is SGHVS and CDR2 is FQNEAQ. The CDR3 length is 15 residues. The CDR3 bases are TGTGCCAGCAGCCCCGAGAGTCCAACTAATGAAAAACTGTTTTTT. Amino acid sequence: CASSPESPTNEKLFF. Complete variable domain (other parts from reference TRBV7-8 and TRBJ1-4): GAGVSQSPRYKVAKRGQDVALRCDPISGHVSLFWYQQALGQGPEFLTYFQNEAQLDKSGLPSDRFFAERPEGSVSTLKIQRTQQEDSAVYLCASSPESPTNEKLFFGSGTQLSVL.

The chain couples TRBV29-1 to TRBJ1-1, with D tentatively TRBD1 (6 bases). Germline CDR1 reads SQVTM; CDR2 reads ANQGSEA. The germline V and J ends were trimmed by 7 bases and 1 base, with 13 bases remaining between them. This CDR3 has 13 residues. The CDR3 is CSAGGQQNTEAFF. The CDR3 bases are TGCAGCGCGGGGGGGCAGCAGAACACTGAAGCTTTCTTT.

The chain is built from TRBV6-5 and TRBJ1-5, with a tentative D call TRBD1 (5 bases). Germline V gene data show CDR1 as MNHEY and CDR2 as SVGAGI. The ends were cut back, 7 bases at V and 0 bases at J, with 13 bases in the middle. The CDR3 sequence is 15 residues long. This CDR3 reads CASTRDVFSNQPQHF. CDR3 coding DNA: TGTGCCAGCACCAGGGACGTTTTTAGCAATCAGCCCCAGCATTTT.

The V call is TRBV20-1, the J call TRBJ1-1, with 10 positions matching TRBD1. This CDR3 has 15 amino acids. Germline-derived CDR1 and CDR2 are DFQATT and SNEGSKA (reference sequence). Unmatched junction bases numbered 9, after V lost 5 bases and J lost 3 bases. CDR3 protein: CSARGTGDFHTEAFF. Written as DNA, the CDR3 is TGCAGTGCTCGTGGGACAGGGGATTTTCACACTGAAGCTTTCTTT.

This chain uses TRBV24-1 with TRBJ2-5, with D unresolved. The CDR3 totals 12 residues. V lost 3 bases and J lost 5, with 6 bases in between. Germline V CDR1 and CDR2: KGHDR, SFDVKD. CDR3 region: CATSDGSETQYF. The CDR3 nucleotides are TGTGCCACCAGTGATGGTTCTGAGACCCAGTACTTC.

This clone was seen a single time. The chain links TRBV6-5 to TRBJ1-2; 7 bases match TRBD1. Trimming took 6 bases from V and 8 from J; bases not matched to a gene: 9. The CDR3 is 13 residues long. CDR1 and CDR2 from the germline V gene are MNHEY and SVGAGI. CDR3 DNA sequence: TGTGCCAGCAGCCCGACAGGGATTCGGGGCTACACCTTC. Its translation: CASSPTGIRGYTF.

The genes are TRBV29-1 and TRBJ2-1; 8 bases fit TRBD1. CDR1 is SQVTM and CDR2 is ANQGSEA in the germline V gene. CDR3 length equals 14 residues. J gave up 8 bases and V 4 bases, and 10 bases lay outside the gene matches. The CDR3 here is CSVGPGQVSYEQFF. DNA for the CDR3: TGCAGCGTTGGTCCGGGACAGGTATCATATGAGCAGTTCTTC.

The chain has TRBV9 and TRBJ1-1; perhaps TRBD1 as D (5 bases). This CDR3 region has 14 residues. Trimming left V 0 bases short and J 1 base short, with 7 bases between. In germline, CDR1 is SGDLS, CDR2 YYNGEE. The CDR3 sequence is CASSVGQRNTEAFF. The CDR3 nucleotides are TGTGCCAGCAGCGTAGGACAGAGGAACACTGAAGCTTTCTTT.

J is TRBJ1-4 and V is TRBV18; 7 bases line up with TRBD1. V dropped 5 bases and J dropped 8; count of bases not matched to a gene: 2. Germline V lookup: CDR1 KGHSH, CDR2 LQKENI. This CDR3 spans 12 amino acids. CDR3 nucleotide sequence: TGTGCCAGCTCAACAGGGGTCGAAAAACTGTTTTTT. Encoded protein: CASSTGVEKLFF.

DNA for the CDR3: TGTGCCAGCAGTCCTGGACGGCGGGGGGCAGATACGCAGTATTTT. Its translation is CASSPGRRGADTQYF. The chain carries TRBV13 and TRBJ2-3, with 8 nucleotides matching TRBD2. After removal of 6 bases from V and 4 bases from J, the junction contained 9 bases not matched to a gene. In germline, CDR1 is PRHDT, CDR2 FYEKMQ (reference sequence). The CDR3 spans 15 residues.